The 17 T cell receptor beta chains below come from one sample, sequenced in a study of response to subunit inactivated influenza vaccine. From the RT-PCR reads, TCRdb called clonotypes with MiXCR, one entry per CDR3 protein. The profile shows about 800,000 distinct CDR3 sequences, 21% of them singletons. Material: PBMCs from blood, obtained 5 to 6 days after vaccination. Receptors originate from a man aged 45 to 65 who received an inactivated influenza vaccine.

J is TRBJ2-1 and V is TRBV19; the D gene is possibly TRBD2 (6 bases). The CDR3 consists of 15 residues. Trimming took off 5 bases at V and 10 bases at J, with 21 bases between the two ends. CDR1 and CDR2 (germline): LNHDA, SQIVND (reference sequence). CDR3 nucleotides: TGTGCCAGTAGTGCTCGGGACTGGTATACAACCGAGCAGTTCTTC. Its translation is CASSARDWYTTEQFF.

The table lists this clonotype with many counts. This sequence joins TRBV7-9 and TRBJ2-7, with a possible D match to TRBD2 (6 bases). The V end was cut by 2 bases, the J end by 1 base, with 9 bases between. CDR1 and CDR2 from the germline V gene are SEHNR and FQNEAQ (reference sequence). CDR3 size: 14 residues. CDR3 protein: CASSLPGSSYEQYF. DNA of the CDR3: TGTGCCAGCAGCTTACCCGGGAGTTCCTACGAGCAGTACTTC. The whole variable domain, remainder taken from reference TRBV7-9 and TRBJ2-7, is DTGVSQNPRHKITKRGQNVTFRCDPISEHNRLYWYRQTLGQGPEFLTYFQNEAQLEKSRLLSDRFSAERPKGSFSTLEIQRTEQGDSAMYLCASSLPGSSYEQYFGPGTRLTVT.

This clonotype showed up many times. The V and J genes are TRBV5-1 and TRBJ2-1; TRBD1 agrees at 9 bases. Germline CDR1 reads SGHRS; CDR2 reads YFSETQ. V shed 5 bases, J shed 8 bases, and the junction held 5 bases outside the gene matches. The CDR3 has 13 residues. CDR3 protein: CASSRDRAYEQFF. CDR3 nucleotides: TGCGCCAGCAGTCGGGACAGGGCCTATGAGCAGTTCTTC.

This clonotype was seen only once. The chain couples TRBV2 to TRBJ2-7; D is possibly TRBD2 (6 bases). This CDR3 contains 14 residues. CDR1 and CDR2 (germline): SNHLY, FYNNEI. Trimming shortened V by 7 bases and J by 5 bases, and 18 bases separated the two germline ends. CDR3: CASNEGTDTDEQYF. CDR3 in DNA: TGTGCCAGCAACGAGGGGACTGACACCGACGAGCAGTACTTC. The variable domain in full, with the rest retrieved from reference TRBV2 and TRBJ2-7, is EPEVTQTPSHQVTQMGQEVILRCVPISNHLYFYWYRQILGQKVEFLVSFYNNEISEKSEIFDDQFSVERPDGSNFTLKIRSTKLEDSAMYFCASNEGTDTDEQYFGPGTRLTVT.

CDR3 loop: CASSPPSGWSEQYF. CDR3 nucleotides: TGTGCCAGCAGCCCTCCCTCCGGATGGTCCGAGCAGTACTTC. The chain couples TRBV7-9 to TRBJ2-7; D remains unclear. Trimming removed 5 bases at V and 6 bases at J, with 17 bases between. The germline CDR1 and CDR2 sequences are SEHNR and FQNEAQ (reference sequence). The CDR3 has 14 residues.

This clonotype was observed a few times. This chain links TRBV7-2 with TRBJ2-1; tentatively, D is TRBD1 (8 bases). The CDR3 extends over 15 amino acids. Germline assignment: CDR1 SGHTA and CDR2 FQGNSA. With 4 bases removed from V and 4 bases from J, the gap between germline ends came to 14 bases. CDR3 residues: CASSSSGTGYNEQFF. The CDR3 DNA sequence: TGTGCCAGCAGCTCAAGCGGGACAGGATACAATGAGCAGTTCTTC.

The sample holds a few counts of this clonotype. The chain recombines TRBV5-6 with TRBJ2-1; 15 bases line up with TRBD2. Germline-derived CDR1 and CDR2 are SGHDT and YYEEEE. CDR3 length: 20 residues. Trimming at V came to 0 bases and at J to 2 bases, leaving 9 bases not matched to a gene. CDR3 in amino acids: CASSLGPGTSGRSPYNEQFF. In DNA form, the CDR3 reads TGTGCCAGCAGCTTGGGCCCTGGGACTAGCGGGAGGAGTCCCTACAATGAGCAGTTCTTC.

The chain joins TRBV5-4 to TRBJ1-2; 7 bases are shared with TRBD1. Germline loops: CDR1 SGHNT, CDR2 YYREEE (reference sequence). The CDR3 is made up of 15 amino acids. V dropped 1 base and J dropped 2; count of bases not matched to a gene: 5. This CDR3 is CASSLTQGVNYGYTF. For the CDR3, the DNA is TGTGCCAGCAGCTTGACGCAGGGGGTAAACTATGGCTACACCTTC.

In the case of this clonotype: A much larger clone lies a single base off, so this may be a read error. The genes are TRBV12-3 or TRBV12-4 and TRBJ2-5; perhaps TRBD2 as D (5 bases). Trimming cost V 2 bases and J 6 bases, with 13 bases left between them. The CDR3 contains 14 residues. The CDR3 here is CASSLCGGPKTQYF. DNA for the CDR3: TGTGCCAGCAGTTTATGCGGAGGACCTAAGACCCAGTACTTC.

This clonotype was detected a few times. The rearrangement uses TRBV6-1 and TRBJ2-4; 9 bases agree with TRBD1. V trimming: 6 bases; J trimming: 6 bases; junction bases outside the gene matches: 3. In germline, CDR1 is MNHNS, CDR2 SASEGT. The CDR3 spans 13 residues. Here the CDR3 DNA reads TGTGCCAGCAGGGGGACAGGGATAAACATTCAGTACTTC. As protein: CASRGTGINIQYF.

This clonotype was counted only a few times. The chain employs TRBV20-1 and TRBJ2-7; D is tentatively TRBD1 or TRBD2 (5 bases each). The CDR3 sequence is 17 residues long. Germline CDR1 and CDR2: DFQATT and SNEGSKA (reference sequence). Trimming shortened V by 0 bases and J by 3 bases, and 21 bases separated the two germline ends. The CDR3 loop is CSARDLFRSGPDYEQYF. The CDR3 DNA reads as TGCAGTGCTAGAGATCTCTTCCGCTCGGGACCGGACTACGAGCAGTACTTC.

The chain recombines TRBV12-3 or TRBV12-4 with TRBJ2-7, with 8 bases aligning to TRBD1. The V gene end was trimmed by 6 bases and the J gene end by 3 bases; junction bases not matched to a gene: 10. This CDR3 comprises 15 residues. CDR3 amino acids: CASRKMNGQGYEQYF. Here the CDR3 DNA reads TGTGCCAGCAGAAAAATGAATGGACAGGGCTACGAGCAGTACTTC.

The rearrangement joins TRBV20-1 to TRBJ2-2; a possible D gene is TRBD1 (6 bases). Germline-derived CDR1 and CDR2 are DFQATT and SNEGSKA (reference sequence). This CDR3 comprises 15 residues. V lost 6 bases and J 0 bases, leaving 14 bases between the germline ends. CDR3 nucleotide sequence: TGCAGTGCCCTCAGGGGAGCCGCGAACACCGGGGAGCTGTTTTTT. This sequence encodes CSALRGAANTGELFF.

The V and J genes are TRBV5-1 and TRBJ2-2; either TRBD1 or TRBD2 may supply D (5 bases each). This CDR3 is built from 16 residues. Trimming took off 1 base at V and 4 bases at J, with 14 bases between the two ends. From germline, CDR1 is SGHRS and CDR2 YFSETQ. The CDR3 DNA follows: TGCGCCAGCAGCTTGACTCGGTCGGGACCCACCGGGGAGCTGTTTTTT. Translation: CASSLTRSGPTGELFF.

CDR3 protein: CASSHLMEGLTGELFF. The CDR3 DNA is TGTGCCAGCAGCCATTTGATGGAGGGGTTAACCGGGGAGCTGTTTTTT. The chain uses TRBV4-2 and TRBJ2-2; a possible D gene is TRBD2 (6 bases). The CDR3 contains 16 residues. The V gene lost 3 bases and the J gene lost 5 bases, with 16 bases spanning the gap. CDR1 and CDR2 (germline): LGHNA, YNFKEQ.

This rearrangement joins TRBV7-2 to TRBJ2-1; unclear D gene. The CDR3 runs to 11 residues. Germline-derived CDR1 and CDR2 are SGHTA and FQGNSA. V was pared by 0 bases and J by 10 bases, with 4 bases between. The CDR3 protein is CASSLATEQFF. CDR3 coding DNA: TGTGCCAGCAGCTTAGCGACAGAGCAGTTCTTC. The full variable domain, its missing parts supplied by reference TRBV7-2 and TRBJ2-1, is GAGVSQSPSNKVTEKGKDVELRCDPISGHTALYWYRQSLGQGLEFLIYFQGNSAPDKSGLPSDRFSAERTGGSVSTLTIQRTQQEDSAVYLCASSLATEQFFGPGTRLTVL.

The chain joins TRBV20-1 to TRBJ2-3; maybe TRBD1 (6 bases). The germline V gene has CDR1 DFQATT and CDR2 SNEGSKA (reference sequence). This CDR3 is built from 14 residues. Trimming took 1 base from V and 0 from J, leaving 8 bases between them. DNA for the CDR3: TGCAGTGCTAGAGCGACAGGTAGCACAGATACGCAGTATTTT. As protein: CSARATGSTDTQYF.